This TCR beta chain was captured by sequencing in a study of beta chain features in type 1 diabetes (dated by TCRdb to about 2018). Context from the whole study: Mean age, gender distribution, total cell number and subset yield did not differ between patients and healthy donors. Regulatory and stem cell-like memory subsets were isolated from only 8 patients and about eight healthy donors, whereas naive and central memory subsets came from all 30 or so donors. In the study, recently diagnosed type 1 diabetes patients and matched healthy donors were compared on the TCRB repertoires of their sorted circulating CD4+ T cell subsets. A total of roughly 110 million sorted cells were examined across all samples, and the number of cells per subset was strongly correlated with RNA yield. On the study overall, not on this receptor specifically: Only small numbers of individuals were included in the HLA sub-analyses, which left unresolved whether HLA type had any influence on TCRB rearrangement. The naive, central memory and regulatory TCRB repertoires appeared to resemble one another more closely among patients than among healthy donors. PCR may preferentially amplify shorter templates, but because patient and control samples were amplified and corrected together, any resulting skew would affect both groups equally. Because cDNA was sequenced instead of genomic DNA, activated cells with high expression could be over-represented, although the groups did not differ in activation or CD3 levels. At VDJ recombination sites, type 1 diabetes patients had fewer insertions and more deleted nucleotides, which implies abnormalities in thymic rearrangement. Type 1 diabetes patients showed a moderate but significant shortening of TCRB CDR3 length in all four CD4+ subsets.

This clone was counted only a few times. Its antigen is not yet known. There are no base qualities to consult, and no much larger clone falls within one base. V is pared back by 0 bases and J by 4 bases, with 13 bases lying between the germline termini. From the cysteine up to the phenylalanine, the CDR3 has a length of 16 residues. Just the 48-base CDR3 DNA is kept, in frame starting at base 1. The CDR1 and CDR2 encoded by the germline V gene are SGHTS and YDEGEE. The entire isolated RNA was reverse transcribed using the High Capacity cDNA Reverse Transcription Kit, and thus expressed TCRB transcripts were sequenced. Deep immunoSEQ sequencing was performed on naive, central memory and regulatory T cell samples, with an average of about 3.57 million total reads per sample. Sorted cells were lysed in RLT buffer and RNA was extracted with DNase-treated RNeasy Micro or Mini kits, depending on cell number. To prevent cross-contamination, each cell subset was processed individually, whereas patient and healthy donor samples were processed jointly. The immunoSEQ multiplex PCR was used to amplify TCRB sequences from cDNA, yielding 87-bp fragments that span the CDR3 region. The amplicons were sequenced using the Illumina HiSeq platform. Per the source publication's procedure: PCR bias was corrected computationally using synthetic template baselines, and reads within Hamming distance 2 were collapsed, with unmergeable singletons discarded. Reads were aligned against IMGT so that V, D and J genes, CDR3 length and insertions or deletions at six rearrangement sites could be assigned. Within each subset, clonotype counts were normalized to sorted cell number, after which true diversity and Gini coefficients were computed with the tcR R package. The overlap coefficient, calculated on TCRB nucleotide sequences, was used to quantify repertoire sharing. Imported from immuneACCESS, the table was reduced by TCRdb to in-frame sequences with V and J called. These copies leave out some clones; in studies compared against another copy, an unresolved V gene accounts for under half, and the cause of the remainder is not known. V, J and clone size were drawn from that table, and D and trimming were deduced from the DNA. In all, the sample holds some 370,000 clones, and 8.5% to 10% of those were seen once. The ten most abundant clones make up 0.45% to 0.65% of the sample.

A single peripheral blood draw of approximately 0.11 L on average was collected from each donor into heparinised tubes. A BD FACSAria II and a panel including CD45RO, CCR7, CD25, CD127, CD95 and CD27 were used to sort naive, central memory, regulatory and stem cell-like memory CD4+ T cells. A purity above 98% was achieved for all sorted populations. PBMCs were isolated immediately by Lymphoprep density gradient centrifugation and stained directly without culture. To minimize batch effects, samples were stained and sorted in pairs, one healthy donor with one patient per experiment. This receptor was obtained from a man between 25 and 39 years old with type 1 diabetes. Sequencing was carried out using central memory CD4+ T cells from blood. The chain uses TRBV5-8 and TRBJ2-2, with a weak D call of TRBD1 (5 bases match). The DNA sequence is TGTGCCAGCAGCTTGGCCAACAGGAAGGGCACCGGGGAGCTGTTTTTT. Translated, it reads CASSLANRKGTGELFF.